The entry below gives a single T cell receptor beta chain sequence along with its context. This clone is termed medium-sized (0.01 to 0.1%). Its antigen specificity is not known. Per-base quality was not reported, and no clone a single base away is much larger than it. The library was made by the immunoSEQ multiplex PCR assay. TCRdb mirrors the immuneACCESS table, restricted to in-frame sequences. Some clones are absent from its copies; in checked studies, under half trace to an unresolved V gene, and the reason for the others is unknown. The sample has some 13,000 clones on record, over 65% of them singletons. Less than 25% of the sample belongs to the ten largest clones. This specimen comes from a study of T cells after somatic rescue of genetic block (dated by TCRdb to between 2020 and 2021). With regard to the full study: The study assessed how robust, over the long term, a T-cell system was when the system had developed through somatic rescue of a genetic block in T-cell development.

This receptor was identified in a boy aged 10-17 years. The sample taken for sequencing was peripheral blood mononuclear cells (PBMCs).

The nucleotide sequence is given as TGCGCCAGCAGCCCTAGAGGAGCGGGAGGCTACAATGAGCAGTTCTTC. Translation gives CASSPRGAGGYNEQFF. The chain uses TRBV5-1 and TRBJ2-1, with 9 central nucleotides matching TRBD2. From the cysteine through the phenylalanine, the CDR3 covers 16 amino acids. Just CDR3 DNA is preserved here, 48 bases in frame from base 1. The germline V gene specifies SGHRS as CDR1 and YFSETQ as CDR2. Germline trimming: 4 bases from V, 3 bases from J; junction bases outside gene matches: 8. Where the CDR3 stops, the reference TRBV5-1 and TRBJ2-1 genes take over; the full variable domain is KAGVTQTPRYLIKTRGQQVTLSCSPISGHRSVSWYQQTPGQGLQFLFEYFSETQRNKGNFPGRFSGRQFSNSRSEMNVSTLELGDSALYLCASSPRGAGGYNEQFFGPGTRLTVL.